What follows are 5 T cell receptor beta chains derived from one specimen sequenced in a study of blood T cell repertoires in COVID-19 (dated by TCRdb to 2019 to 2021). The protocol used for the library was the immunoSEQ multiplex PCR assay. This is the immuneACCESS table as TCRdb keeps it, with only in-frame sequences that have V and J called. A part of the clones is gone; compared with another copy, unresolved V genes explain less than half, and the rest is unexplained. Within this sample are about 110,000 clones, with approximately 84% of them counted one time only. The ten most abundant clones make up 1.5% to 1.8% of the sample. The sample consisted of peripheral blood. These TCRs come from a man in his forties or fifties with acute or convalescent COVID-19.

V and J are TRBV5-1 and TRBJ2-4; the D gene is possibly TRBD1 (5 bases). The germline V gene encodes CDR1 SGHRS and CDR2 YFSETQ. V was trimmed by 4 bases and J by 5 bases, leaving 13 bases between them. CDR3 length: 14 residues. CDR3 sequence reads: CASSPVSQENIQYF. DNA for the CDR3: TGCGCCAGCAGCCCCGTTTCACAGGAAAACATTCAGTACTTC.

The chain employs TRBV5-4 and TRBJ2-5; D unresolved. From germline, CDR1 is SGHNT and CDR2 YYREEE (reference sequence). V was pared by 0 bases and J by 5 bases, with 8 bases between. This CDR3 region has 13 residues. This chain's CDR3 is CASSLGALETQYF. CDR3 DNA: TGTGCCAGCAGCTTGGGAGCCTTGGAGACCCAGTACTTC.

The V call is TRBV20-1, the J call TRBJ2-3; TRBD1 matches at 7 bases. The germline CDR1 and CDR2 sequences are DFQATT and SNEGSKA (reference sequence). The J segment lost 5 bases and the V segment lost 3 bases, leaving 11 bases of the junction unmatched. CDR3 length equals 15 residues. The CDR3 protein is CSASHGTVKGDTQYF. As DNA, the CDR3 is TGCAGTGCTAGTCACGGGACAGTTAAAGGAGATACGCAGTATTTT.

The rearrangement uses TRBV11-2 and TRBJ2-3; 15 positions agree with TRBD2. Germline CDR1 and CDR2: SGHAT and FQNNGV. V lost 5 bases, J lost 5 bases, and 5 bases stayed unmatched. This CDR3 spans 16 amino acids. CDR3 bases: TGTGCCAGCAGCCGGACTAGCGGGGGGGCCTTAGATACGCAGTATTTT. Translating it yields CASSRTSGGALDTQYF.

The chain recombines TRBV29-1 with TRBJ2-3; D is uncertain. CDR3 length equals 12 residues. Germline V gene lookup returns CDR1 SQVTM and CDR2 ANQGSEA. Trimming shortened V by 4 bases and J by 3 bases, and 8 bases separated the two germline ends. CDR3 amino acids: CSVAVGTDTQYF. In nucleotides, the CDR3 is TGCAGCGTTGCGGTCGGGACAGATACGCAGTATTTT.